These T cell receptor beta chains were read from a single sample in a study of blood T cell repertoires in COVID-19. Produced via immunoSEQ multiplex PCR; TCRdb's table is partial and in-frame only. The repertoire holds over 450,000 clones, with 80% to 90% as singletons. Sequencing input: peripheral blood. These receptors were taken from a man aged 18 to 29 with COVID-19, enrolled during active disease. Both conserved end residues are part of each CDR3. D genes are given only for firm matches. The listing skips clone size in some rows; elsewhere it reads once, few, many or a size class.

d_call: TRBD2
j_call: TRBJ2-2
v_call: TRBV27
clone_size: .
cdr3_aa: CASNTAGGTGELFF
cdr3_nt: TGTGCCAGCAACACAGCGGGGGGTACCGGGGAGCTGTTTTTT

d_call: .
j_call: TRBJ2-3
v_call: TRBV14
clone_size: .
cdr3_aa: CASSQGGATDTQYF
cdr3_nt: TGTGCCAGCAGCCAAGGCGGGGCCACAGATACGCAGTATTTT

d_call: .
j_call: TRBJ2-7
v_call: TRBV6-1
clone_size: .
cdr3_aa: CASSENTYEQYF
cdr3_nt: TGTGCCAGCAGTGAAAACACCTACGAGCAGTACTTC

d_call: .
j_call: TRBJ2-7
v_call: TRBV5-1
clone_size: .
cdr3_aa: CASSPSSYEQYF
cdr3_nt: TGCGCCAGCAGCCCTAGCTCCTACGAGCAGTACTTC

d_call: .
j_call: TRBJ2-2
v_call: TRBV24-1
clone_size: .
cdr3_aa: CATSGQSNTGELFF
cdr3_nt: TGTGCCACCAGCGGACAGTCGAACACCGGGGAGCTGTTTTTT

d_call: .
j_call: TRBJ2-7
v_call: TRBV6-5
clone_size: .
cdr3_aa: CASTPRKGYEQYF
cdr3_nt: TGTGCCAGCACCCCAAGGAAGGGGTACGAGCAGTACTTC

d_call: TRBD2
j_call: TRBJ2-1
v_call: TRBV19
clone_size: .
cdr3_aa: CASSPAGNSYNEQFF
cdr3_nt: TGTGCCAGTAGCCCAGCGGGAAATTCCTACAATGAGCAGTTCTTC

d_call: .
j_call: TRBJ1-5
v_call: TRBV3-1/TRBV3-2
clone_size: .
cdr3_aa: CASGANNQPQHF
cdr3_nt: TGTGCCAGCGGGGCAAACAATCAGCCCCAGCATTTT

d_call: TRBD1
j_call: TRBJ2-1
v_call: TRBV4-1
clone_size: once
cdr3_aa: CASSQKSSGTGGNEQFF
cdr3_nt: TGCGCCAGCAGCCAAAAATCGTCTGGGACAGGGGGCAATGAGCAGTTCTTC

d_call: TRBD1
j_call: TRBJ2-1
v_call: TRBV5-1
clone_size: few
cdr3_aa: CASSLWTAGTGGYNEQFF
cdr3_nt: TGCGCCAGCAGCTTGTGGACGGCGGGGACAGGGGGCTACAATGAGCAGTTCTTC

d_call: TRBD2
j_call: TRBJ2-7
v_call: TRBV3-1/TRBV3-2
clone_size: .
cdr3_aa: CASSLGSGSSEQYF
cdr3_nt: TGTGCCAGCAGCCTGGGTAGCGGGAGCAGCGAGCAGTACTTC

d_call: TRBD2
j_call: TRBJ2-5
v_call: TRBV2
clone_size: once
cdr3_aa: CASAGGSAETQYF
cdr3_nt: TGTGCCAGCGCCGGCGGGAGCGCGGAGACCCAGTACTTC

d_call: .
j_call: TRBJ2-2
v_call: TRBV5-4
clone_size: .
cdr3_aa: CASSMGASNTGELFF
cdr3_nt: TGTGCCAGCAGCATGGGGGCCTCGAACACCGGGGAGCTGTTTTTT

d_call: TRBD1
j_call: TRBJ2-5
v_call: TRBV5-1
clone_size: .
cdr3_aa: CASSFGQDQETQYF
cdr3_nt: TGCGCCAGCAGCTTTGGACAGGACCAAGAGACCCAGTACTTC

d_call: TRBD2
j_call: TRBJ2-3
v_call: TRBV6-5
clone_size: .
cdr3_aa: CASTRLAGTDTQYF
cdr3_nt: TGTGCCAGCACCAGACTAGCGGGCACAGATACGCAGTATTTT

d_call: .
j_call: TRBJ1-2
v_call: TRBV5-1
clone_size: once
cdr3_aa: CASSFESWELGYTF
cdr3_nt: TGCGCCAGCAGCTTTGAATCCTGGGAGCTTGGCTACACCTTC

d_call: .
j_call: TRBJ1-3
v_call: TRBV14
clone_size: .
cdr3_aa: CASSQLTGFSGNTIYF
cdr3_nt: TGTGCCAGCAGCCAATTAACGGGGTTCTCTGGAAACACCATATATTTT

d_call: .
j_call: TRBJ1-1
v_call: TRBV25-1
clone_size: .
cdr3_aa: CASSDAKGPREAFF
cdr3_nt: TGTGCCAGCAGTGACGCGAAGGGGCCAAGAGAAGCTTTCTTT

d_call: TRBD1
j_call: TRBJ2-1
v_call: TRBV24-1
clone_size: .
cdr3_aa: CATSTGTGLNEQFF
cdr3_nt: TGTGCCACCAGTACTGGGACAGGCCTCAATGAGCAGTTCTTC

d_call: .
j_call: TRBJ2-7
v_call: TRBV19
clone_size: once
cdr3_aa: CASSIEVFFGEQYF
cdr3_nt: TGTGCCAGTAGTATAGAGGTATTCTTCGGGGAGCAGTACTTC

d_call: .
j_call: TRBJ2-2
v_call: TRBV3-1/TRBV3-2
clone_size: .
cdr3_aa: CASSQRRTGELFF
cdr3_nt: TGTGCCAGCAGCCAACGGCGGACCGGGGAGCTGTTTTTT

d_call: TRBD2
j_call: TRBJ2-1
v_call: TRBV5-6
clone_size: .
cdr3_aa: CASSLGLAGGLGQFF
cdr3_nt: TGTGCCAGCAGCTTGGGACTAGCGGGGGGCCTGGGGCAGTTCTTC

d_call: .
j_call: TRBJ2-5
v_call: TRBV9
clone_size: .
cdr3_aa: CASRETQYF
cdr3_nt: TGTGCCTCTAGGGAGACCCAGTACTTC

d_call: TRBD2
j_call: TRBJ2-1
v_call: TRBV15
clone_size: .
cdr3_aa: CATSRSGRGHNEQFF
cdr3_nt: TGTGCCACCAGCAGAAGCGGGAGGGGCCACAATGAGCAGTTCTTC

d_call: .
j_call: TRBJ2-1
v_call: TRBV7-9
clone_size: .
cdr3_aa: CASSRKQSGRGEQFF
cdr3_nt: TGTGCCAGCTCCCGCAAGCAGTCCGGTCGGGGGGAGCAGTTCTTC

d_call: TRBD2
j_call: TRBJ2-3
v_call: TRBV27
clone_size: .
cdr3_aa: CASNQGLATDTQYF
cdr3_nt: TGTGCCAGCAACCAGGGACTAGCCACAGATACGCAGTATTTT

d_call: .
j_call: TRBJ2-1
v_call: TRBV5-1
clone_size: .
cdr3_aa: CASSLGLARSYNEQFF
cdr3_nt: TGCGCCAGCAGCTTGGGTCTAGCAAGGTCCTACAATGAGCAGTTCTTC

d_call: TRBD1
j_call: TRBJ1-2
v_call: TRBV25-1
clone_size: .
cdr3_aa: CASTETGRGGYTF
cdr3_nt: TGTGCCAGCACAGAGACAGGGAGAGGTGGCTACACCTTC

d_call: .
j_call: TRBJ1-2
v_call: TRBV6-5
clone_size: .
cdr3_aa: CASTRDSGLSGGYTF
cdr3_nt: TGTGCCAGCACTCGGGACTCGGGGCTGAGCGGCGGCTACACCTTC

d_call: .
j_call: TRBJ2-7
v_call: TRBV7-9
clone_size: few
cdr3_aa: CASSFGGLLLEKYF
cdr3_nt: TGTGCCAGCAGCTTCGGGGGACTTCTTCTCGAAAAGTACTTC

d_call: .
j_call: TRBJ1-1
v_call: TRBV21-1
clone_size: .
cdr3_aa: CASSKGGRDTEAFF
cdr3_nt: TGTGCCAGCAGCAAAGGGGGGCGAGACACTGAAGCTTTCTTT

d_call: .
j_call: TRBJ2-3
v_call: TRBV7-6
clone_size: few
cdr3_aa: CASSLAGQHGADTQYF
cdr3_nt: TGTGCCAGCAGCTTAGCGGGGCAGCATGGAGCAGATACGCAGTATTTT

d_call: .
j_call: TRBJ2-2
v_call: TRBV2
clone_size: .
cdr3_aa: CASCLATSQTGELFF
cdr3_nt: TGTGCCAGCTGTCTAGCGACAAGCCAAACCGGGGAGCTGTTTTTT

d_call: .
j_call: TRBJ2-7
v_call: TRBV12-3/TRBV12-4
clone_size: .
cdr3_aa: CASSSYEAYEQYF
cdr3_nt: TGTGCCAGCAGTTCATACGAGGCCTACGAGCAGTACTTC

d_call: .
j_call: TRBJ2-2
v_call: TRBV11-2
clone_size: .
cdr3_aa: CASSRGRSGELFF
cdr3_nt: TGTGCCAGCAGCCGAGGGAGGTCCGGGGAGCTGTTTTTT

d_call: .
j_call: TRBJ1-3
v_call: TRBV14
clone_size: .
cdr3_aa: CASSQGQWGNTIYF
cdr3_nt: TGTGCCAGCAGCCAAGGACAGTGGGGAAACACCATATATTTT

d_call: .
j_call: TRBJ2-7
v_call: TRBV15
clone_size: .
cdr3_aa: CATSIGREIYEQYF
cdr3_nt: TGTGCCACCAGCATCGGGCGGGAAATTTACGAGCAGTACTTC

d_call: TRBD1
j_call: TRBJ1-4
v_call: TRBV6-5
clone_size: .
cdr3_aa: CASRATGNEKLFF
cdr3_nt: TGTGCCAGCAGAGCGACAGGGAATGAAAAACTGTTTTTT

d_call: TRBD1
j_call: TRBJ1-5
v_call: TRBV19
clone_size: .
cdr3_aa: CASDRGPGFGNQPQHF
cdr3_nt: TGTGCTAGTGACAGGGGCCCCGGGTTCGGCAATCAGCCCCAGCATTTT

d_call: .
j_call: TRBJ2-7
v_call: TRBV10-3
clone_size: few
cdr3_aa: CAISEQGREQYF
cdr3_nt: TGTGCCATCAGTGAGCAGGGGCGAGAGCAGTACTTC

d_call: .
j_call: TRBJ2-2
v_call: TRBV3-1/TRBV3-2
clone_size: once
cdr3_aa: CASSLRGNGELFF
cdr3_nt: TGTGCCAGCAGCCTTCGGGGTAACGGGGAGCTGTTTTTT

d_call: TRBD1
j_call: TRBJ1-4
v_call: TRBV12-3/TRBV12-4
clone_size: once
cdr3_aa: CASSPDRNEKLFF
cdr3_nt: TGTGCCAGCAGCCCGGACAGGAATGAAAAACTGTTTTTT

d_call: .
j_call: TRBJ2-1
v_call: TRBV29-1
clone_size: .
cdr3_aa: CSVEDDNPLDIEQFF
cdr3_nt: TGCAGCGTTGAAGATGACAATCCATTGGATATCGAGCAGTTCTTC

d_call: .
j_call: TRBJ1-2
v_call: TRBV19
clone_size: .
cdr3_aa: CASSIGSPGHRYGYTF
cdr3_nt: TGTGCCAGTAGTATAGGTAGTCCGGGACACCGCTATGGCTACACCTTC

d_call: TRBD1
j_call: TRBJ1-5
v_call: TRBV6-1
clone_size: .
cdr3_aa: CASSEPFYRGLYQPQHF
cdr3_nt: TGTGCCAGCAGTGAACCTTTCTACAGGGGGCTGTATCAGCCCCAGCATTTT

d_call: .
j_call: TRBJ2-7
v_call: TRBV10-2
clone_size: .
cdr3_aa: CASSEQAYEQYF
cdr3_nt: TGCGCCAGCAGTGAACAGGCCTACGAGCAGTACTTC

d_call: TRBD1
j_call: TRBJ2-5
v_call: TRBV4-2
clone_size: .
cdr3_aa: CASSPEPQGDEETQYF
cdr3_nt: TGTGCCAGCAGCCCTGAACCTCAGGGGGACGAAGAGACCCAGTACTTC

d_call: TRBD1
j_call: TRBJ1-3
v_call: TRBV24-1
clone_size: .
cdr3_aa: CATSAGGSGNTIYF
cdr3_nt: TGTGCCACCAGTGCAGGGGGCTCTGGAAACACCATATATTTT

d_call: .
j_call: TRBJ1-3
v_call: TRBV19
clone_size: .
cdr3_aa: CASRAYSGNTIYF
cdr3_nt: TGTGCCAGTAGGGCTTACTCTGGAAACACCATATATTTT

d_call: .
j_call: TRBJ1-4
v_call: TRBV7-8
clone_size: .
cdr3_aa: CASSFGLRTDEKLFF
cdr3_nt: TGTGCCAGCAGCTTTGGTCTGAGGACTGATGAAAAACTGTTTTTT

d_call: .
j_call: TRBJ1-1
v_call: TRBV29-1
clone_size: .
cdr3_aa: CSVERTAVAEAFF
cdr3_nt: TGCAGCGTTGAGAGGACAGCCGTCGCTGAAGCTTTCTTT

d_call: .
j_call: TRBJ2-1
v_call: TRBV7-9
clone_size: .
cdr3_aa: CAGAGNYNEQFF
cdr3_nt: TGTGCTGGCGCGGGAAACTACAATGAGCAGTTCTTC

d_call: TRBD1
j_call: TRBJ1-1
v_call: TRBV14
clone_size: .
cdr3_aa: CASSQRQGYTEAFF
cdr3_nt: TGTGCCAGCAGCCAAAGACAGGGCTACACTGAAGCTTTCTTT

d_call: .
j_call: TRBJ2-7
v_call: TRBV2
clone_size: few
cdr3_aa: CASSERGEVPYEQYF
cdr3_nt: TGTGCCAGCAGTGAACGGGGAGAGGTGCCCTACGAGCAGTACTTC